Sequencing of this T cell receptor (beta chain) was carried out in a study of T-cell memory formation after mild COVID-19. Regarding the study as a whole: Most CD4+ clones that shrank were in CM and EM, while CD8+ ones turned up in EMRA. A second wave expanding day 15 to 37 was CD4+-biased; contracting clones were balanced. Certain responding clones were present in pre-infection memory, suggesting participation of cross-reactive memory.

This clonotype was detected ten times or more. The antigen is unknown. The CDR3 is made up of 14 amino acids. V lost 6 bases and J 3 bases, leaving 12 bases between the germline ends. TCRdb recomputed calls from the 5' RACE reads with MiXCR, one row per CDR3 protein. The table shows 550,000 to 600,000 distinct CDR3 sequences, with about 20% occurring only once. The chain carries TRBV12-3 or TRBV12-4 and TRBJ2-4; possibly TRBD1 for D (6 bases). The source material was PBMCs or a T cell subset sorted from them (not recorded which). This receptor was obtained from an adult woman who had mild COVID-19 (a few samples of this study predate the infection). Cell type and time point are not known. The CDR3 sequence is CASRFQGSKNIQYF. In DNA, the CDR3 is TGTGCCAGCAGATTTCAGGGGAGCAAAAACATTCAGTACTTC.